Sequencing of this TCR beta chain was carried out in a study of blood T cell repertoires in COVID-19. The wider study: Specimens from acute and convalescent COVID-19 originated in the United States, Italy and Spain. PBMCs, B-cell-depleted T cells, or T cells were the source of the cDNA or gDNA that made up the material.

Under the authors' procedure: Reference gene primers were amplified, and this amplification served to estimate nucleated cell counts. TCRdb's table, derived via immunoSEQ multiplex PCR, lists solely in-frame clones and lacks some. Clone size and the V and J calls come from that table; the DNA yielded D and trimming. The sample holds tens of thousands of clones, about 86% seen once. Trimming took off 4 bases at V and 8 bases at J, with 12 bases between the two ends. This CDR3 has 14 amino acids. Germline CDR1 is MNHEY and CDR2 is SMNVEV (reference sequence). This chain links TRBV27 with TRBJ1-6; TRBD1 might be the D (5 bases). Sequencing was performed on peripheral blood. This TCR was recovered from a woman older than 75 in a cohort sampled during active or convalescent COVID-19. The CDR3 bases are TGTGCCAGCAGTTGGGGGACGGGGGATTCACCCCTCCACTTT. It specifies CASSWGTGDSPLHF.